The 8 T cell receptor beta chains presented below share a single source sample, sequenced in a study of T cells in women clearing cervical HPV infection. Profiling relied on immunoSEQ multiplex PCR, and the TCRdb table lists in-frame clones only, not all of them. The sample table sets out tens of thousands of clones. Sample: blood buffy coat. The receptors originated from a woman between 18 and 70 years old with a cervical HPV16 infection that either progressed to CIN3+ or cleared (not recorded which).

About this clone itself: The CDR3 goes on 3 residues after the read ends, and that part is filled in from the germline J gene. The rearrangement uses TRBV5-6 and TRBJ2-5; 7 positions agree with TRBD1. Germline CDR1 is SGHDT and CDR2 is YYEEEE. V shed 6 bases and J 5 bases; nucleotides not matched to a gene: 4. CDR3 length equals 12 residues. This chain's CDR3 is CASTGTVETQYF. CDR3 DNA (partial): TGTGCCAGCACCGGGACAGTTGAGACC. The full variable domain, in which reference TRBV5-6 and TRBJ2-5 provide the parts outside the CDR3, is DAGVTQSPTHLIKTRGQQVTLRCSPKSGHDTVSWYQQALGQGPQFIFQYYEEEERQRGNFPDRFSGHQFPNYSSELNVNALLLGDSALYLCASTGTVETQYFGPGTRLLVL.

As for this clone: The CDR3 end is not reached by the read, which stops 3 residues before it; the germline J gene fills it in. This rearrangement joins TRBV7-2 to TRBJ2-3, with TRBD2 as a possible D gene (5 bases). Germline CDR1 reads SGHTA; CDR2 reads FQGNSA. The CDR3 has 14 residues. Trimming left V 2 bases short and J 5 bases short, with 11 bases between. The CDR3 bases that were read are TGTGCCAGCAGCTTATTCGGGGTGGAAGATACG. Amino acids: CASSLFGVEDT. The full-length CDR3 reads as CASSLFGVEDTQYF.

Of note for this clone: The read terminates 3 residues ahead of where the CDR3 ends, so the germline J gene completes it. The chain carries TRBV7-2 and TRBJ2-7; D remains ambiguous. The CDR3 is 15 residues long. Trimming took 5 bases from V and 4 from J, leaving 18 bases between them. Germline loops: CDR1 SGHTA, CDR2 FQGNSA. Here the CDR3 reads CASSPSTAARYEQYF. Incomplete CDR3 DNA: TGTGCCAGCAGCCCTTCCACTGCAGCCAGGTACGAG. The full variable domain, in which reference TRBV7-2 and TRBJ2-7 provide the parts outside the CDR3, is GAGVSQSPSNKVTEKGKDVELRCDPISGHTALYWYRQSLGQGLEFLIYFQGNSAPDKSGLPSDRFSAERTGGSVSTLTIQRTQQEDSAVYLCASSPSTAARYEQYFGPGTRLTVT.

CDR3 loop: CASSAASEKLFF. The CDR3 bases that were read are TGTGCCAGCAGCGCGGCCAGTGAAAAG. The chain employs TRBV7-9 and TRBJ2-2; D gene ambiguous. The read ends 3 residues before the CDR3 terminus; that terminus is restored from the germline J gene. This CDR3 has 12 residues. From germline, CDR1 is SEHNR and CDR2 FQNEAQ (reference sequence).

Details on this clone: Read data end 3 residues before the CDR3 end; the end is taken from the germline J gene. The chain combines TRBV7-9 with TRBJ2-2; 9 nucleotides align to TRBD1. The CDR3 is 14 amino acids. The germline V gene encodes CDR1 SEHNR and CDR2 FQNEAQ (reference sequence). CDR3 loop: CASSIEQGASKLFF. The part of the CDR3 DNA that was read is TGTGCCAGCAGCATCGAACAGGGGGCATCAAAG.

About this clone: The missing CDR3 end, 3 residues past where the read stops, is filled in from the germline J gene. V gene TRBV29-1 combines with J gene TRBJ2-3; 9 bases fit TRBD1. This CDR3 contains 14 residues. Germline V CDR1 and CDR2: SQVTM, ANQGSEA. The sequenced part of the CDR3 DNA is TGCAGCGTTGGAGGGACAGGGCAGAAAGAGACG. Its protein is CSVGGTGQKET. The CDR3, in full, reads CSVGGTGQKETQYF.

The part of the CDR3 DNA that was read is TGTGCCAGTGGAACAGGGCGCACTGAA. This encodes CASGTGRTE. The entire CDR3 protein is CASGTGRTEAFF. This chain links TRBV19 with TRBJ1-1; tentatively, D is TRBD1 (6 bases). The read terminates 3 residues before the CDR3 end, so the remaining end is supplied by the germline J gene. Between the trimmed V and J ends, which lost 8 bases and 4 bases, there was a span of 11 bases. The CDR3 consists of 12 residues. The germline V gene encodes CDR1 LNHDA and CDR2 SQIVND (reference sequence). The full variable domain, completed using reference TRBV19 and TRBJ1-1, is DGGITQSPKYLFRKEGQNVTLSCEQNLNHDAMYWYRQDPGQGLRLIYYSQIVNDFQKGDIAEGYSVSREKKESFPLTVTSAQKNPTAFYLCASGTGRTEAFFGQGTRLTVV.

The DNA read from the CDR3 is TGTGCCAGTGCTCGGGACAGGGAAGGGCCTCTCGCTTTT. Translation: CASARDREGPLAF. The whole CDR3 protein is CASARDREGPLAFQYF. V usage is TRBV19 and J usage is TRBJ2-4, with 9 bases matching TRBD1. The read halts 3 residues ahead of the CDR3 end, with the missing end drawn from the germline J gene. This CDR3 is 16 amino acids long. Germline values: CDR1 LNHDA, CDR2 SQIVND (reference sequence).